This T cell receptor (beta chain) is drawn from a study of a mutant IDH1 vaccine in newly diagnosed glioma. Study-level background: Once 4-6 weeks had passed after radiotherapy alone, vaccination started, or it started with temozolomide cycles. Earlier treatment was radiotherapy, temozolomide, or both, with most getting both.

In the case of this clone: Its antigen is as yet unknown.

Profiling relied on immunoSEQ multiplex PCR, and the TCRdb table lists in-frame clones only, not all of them. The data contain just under 70,000 clones, approximately 88% of them singletons. Time point of the sample: week 35, safety follow-up. It was 300 ug of mutant IDH1 20-mer peptide that made up each vaccine dose, given with topical imiquimod. Patients had eight vaccinations, in weeks 1, 3, 5, 7, 11, 15, 19 and 23. Germline V lookup: CDR1 MNHEY, CDR2 SMNVEV (reference sequence). This CDR3 contains 17 residues. J was trimmed by 3 bases and V by 5 bases; bases with no gene match: 16. The gene calls are TRBV27 and TRBJ2-7, with 7 bases fitting TRBD1. Sequenced material: PBMCs, taken from a glioma patient whose treatment included an IDH1 peptide vaccine. This TCR derives from a man aged 18-30 years with glioma. CDR3 DNA sequence: TGTGCCAGCAGTGCCCAACTGACAGGGCTAAAAATCTACGAGCAGTACTTC. Protein: CASSAQLTGLKIYEQYF.